These T cell receptor beta chains were read from a single sample in a study of shared clonotypes between healthy human individuals. The assay was immunoSEQ multiplex PCR, and TCRdb's table has in-frame clones only and misses some. The data show hundreds of thousands of clones, with 85% to 95% seen just once and approximately 0.11% held by the top ten. The sample comprised naive CD8+ T cells sorted from blood. The source of these receptors is a woman in her thirties in good health. Both conserved end residues are part of each CDR3. Each record gives: V gene, clone size, CDR3 protein. Size is omitted from some rows. Given values are once, few, many or a class for expanded clones.

V gene: TRBV28
clone size: .
CDR3 protein: CASSLGTGAGNTIYF

V gene: TRBV7-9
clone size: .
CDR3 protein: CASSPGHSYEQYF

V gene: TRBV25-1
clone size: .
CDR3 protein: CASSLGEWSPQHF

V gene: TRBV5-5
clone size: .
CDR3 protein: CASRRAPGWDEAFF

V gene: TRBV7-9
clone size: .
CDR3 protein: CASSLTGLAGGEQYF

V gene: TRBV27
clone size: .
CDR3 protein: CASSQTTGSYEQYF

V gene: TRBV6-6
clone size: .
CDR3 protein: CASMGETQYF

V gene: TRBV5-6
clone size: .
CDR3 protein: CASSDWGQGPSNQPQHF

V gene: TRBV10-2
clone size: .
CDR3 protein: CASSEAGKGAFYEQYF

V gene: TRBV15
clone size: once
CDR3 protein: CATRSGTGTHKFYF

V gene: TRBV30
clone size: .
CDR3 protein: CAWSVGPSYNSPLHF

V gene: TRBV6-5
clone size: .
CDR3 protein: CASIGTSGRYHF

V gene: TRBV19
clone size: .
CDR3 protein: CASSIMGNRVQQFF

V gene: TRBV7-9
clone size: .
CDR3 protein: CASSSREQGGINEKLFF

V gene: TRBV27
clone size: once
CDR3 protein: CASSLARGANTGELFF

V gene: TRBV11-2
clone size: .
CDR3 protein: CASSLYVGTSLNEQFF

V gene: TRBV28
clone size: .
CDR3 protein: CASTAARYGYTF

V gene: TRBV7-9
clone size: .
CDR3 protein: CASSSPAEAFF

V gene: TRBV28
clone size: .
CDR3 protein: CASSLGQGQANTEAFF

V gene: TRBV10-1
clone size: .
CDR3 protein: CASSESMTSGTSYEQYF

V gene: TRBV2
clone size: .
CDR3 protein: CASSDGQVYEQYF

V gene: TRBV28
clone size: .
CDR3 protein: CASSAPDRNYGYTF

V gene: TRBV4-1
clone size: .
CDR3 protein: CASSEGPGMEKTQYF

V gene: TRBV5-1
clone size: .
CDR3 protein: CASSLGARAGYNEQFF

V gene: TRBV21-1
clone size: .
CDR3 protein: CASSPRLAGGHEQFF

V gene: TRBV13
clone size: .
CDR3 protein: CASSLPGTSGRTGELFF

V gene: TRBV29-1
clone size: .
CDR3 protein: CSVGKGDNEKLFF

V gene: TRBV6-5
clone size: .
CDR3 protein: CASSQTPQETQYF

V gene: TRBV4-1
clone size: .
CDR3 protein: CASSWTGDSYEQYF

V gene: TRBV7-6
clone size: .
CDR3 protein: CASSLAAGQDEQYF

V gene: TRBV5-4
clone size: .
CDR3 protein: CASSAVDEQFF

V gene: TRBV5-5
clone size: .
CDR3 protein: CASSLSLTYEQYF

V gene: TRBV28
clone size: .
CDR3 protein: CASSRRLAGVNEQFF

V gene: TRBV6-1
clone size: .
CDR3 protein: CASSPLRGSGNEQFF

V gene: TRBV5-6
clone size: .
CDR3 protein: CASSLGPNEQYF

V gene: TRBV15
clone size: .
CDR3 protein: CATSRFRDRPNNEQFF

V gene: TRBV29-1
clone size: .
CDR3 protein: CSAGREGYEQYF

V gene: TRBV2
clone size: .
CDR3 protein: CARKTSGRYNEQFF

V gene: TRBV6-5
clone size: .
CDR3 protein: CASSYSVAGAQETQYF

V gene: TRBV29-1
clone size: .
CDR3 protein: CSVKGGHTSKAYEQYF

V gene: TRBV29-1
clone size: .
CDR3 protein: CSVERRGTSPEAFF

V gene: TRBV9
clone size: .
CDR3 protein: CASSVDRGNKGTQYF

V gene: TRBV25-1
clone size: .
CDR3 protein: CASSWLGADPYF

V gene: TRBV10-2
clone size: .
CDR3 protein: CASSEAGTATYEQYF

V gene: TRBV4-1
clone size: .
CDR3 protein: CASSQLIAPGELFF

V gene: TRBV27
clone size: once
CDR3 protein: CASGASGYNEQFF